These T cell receptor beta chains were read from a single sample in a study of shared clonotypes between healthy human individuals. Clones were sequenced by immunoSEQ multiplex PCR, and TCRdb holds only the in-frame ones, with some missing. In the table there are fewer than 850,000 clones, less than 80% of which are singletons. Sequenced input: memory CD4+ T cells sorted from blood. All receptors derive from a woman in her thirties in good health. Each CDR3 is given with its conserved first and last residue. D genes are given only for firm matches. Clone sizes are given selectively: once, few, many, or a class where the clone is expanded.

v_call: TRBV18
j_call: TRBJ1-5
d_call: -
clone_size: -
cdr3_aa: CASSLGSNQPQHF
cdr3_nt: TGTGCCAGCTCACTGGGGAGCAATCAGCCCCAGCATTTT

v_call: TRBV11-2
j_call: TRBJ2-1
d_call: TRBD1
clone_size: -
cdr3_aa: CASHRDRGRGEQFF
cdr3_nt: TGTGCCAGCCACCGGGACAGGGGGCGAGGTGAGCAGTTCTTC

v_call: TRBV19
j_call: TRBJ2-2
d_call: TRBD2
clone_size: -
cdr3_aa: CASSIRTSGYTGELFF
cdr3_nt: TGTGCCAGTAGTATCCGGACTAGCGGTTACACCGGGGAGCTGTTTTTT

v_call: TRBV2
j_call: TRBJ2-6
d_call: -
clone_size: -
cdr3_aa: CASTPLPGQLGSGANVLTF
cdr3_nt: TGTGCCAGCACCCCTCTTCCCGGGCAACTGGGCTCTGGGGCCAACGTCCTGACTTTC

v_call: TRBV10-2
j_call: TRBJ1-4
d_call: -
clone_size: few
cdr3_aa: CASSESNRNEKLFF
cdr3_nt: TGCGCCAGCAGTGAGTCGAATCGGAATGAAAAACTGTTTTTT

v_call: TRBV28
j_call: TRBJ2-7
d_call: TRBD1
clone_size: -
cdr3_aa: CAVQTGTGTFYEQYF
cdr3_nt: TGTGCCGTCCAAACCGGGACAGGAACCTTCTACGAGCAGTACTTC

v_call: TRBV5-4
j_call: TRBJ1-1
d_call: TRBD1
clone_size: few
cdr3_aa: CASSPAAGTDLNTEAFF
cdr3_nt: TGTGCCAGCAGCCCGGCAGCGGGGACAGACCTGAACACTGAAGCTTTCTTT

v_call: TRBV7-9
j_call: TRBJ2-7
d_call: -
clone_size: -
cdr3_aa: CASSLIIGPISEQYF
cdr3_nt: TGTGCCAGCAGCTTAATTATTGGACCGATCTCCGAGCAGTACTTC

v_call: TRBV5-1
j_call: TRBJ2-1
d_call: TRBD1
clone_size: -
cdr3_aa: CASSLGDRDRNEQFF
cdr3_nt: TGCGCCAGCAGCTTGGGGGACAGGGACCGCAATGAGCAGTTCTTC

v_call: TRBV12-5
j_call: TRBJ1-1
d_call: -
clone_size: -
cdr3_aa: CASGLARKDDGMNTEAFF
cdr3_nt: TGTGCTAGTGGTTTGGCAAGAAAAGACGACGGCATGAACACTGAAGCTTTCTTT

v_call: TRBV5-1
j_call: TRBJ1-4
d_call: TRBD1
clone_size: -
cdr3_aa: CASSVRQGLDEKLFF
cdr3_nt: TGCGCCAGCAGCGTACGACAGGGGTTGGATGAAAAACTGTTTTTT

v_call: TRBV5-1
j_call: TRBJ2-5
d_call: -
clone_size: -
cdr3_aa: CASSLVADQETQYF
cdr3_nt: TGCGCCAGCAGCTTGGTGGCGGATCAAGAGACCCAGTACTTC

v_call: TRBV18
j_call: TRBJ2-7
d_call: TRBD2
clone_size: -
cdr3_aa: CASSGTSGIEQYF
cdr3_nt: TGTGCCAGCTCCGGGACTAGCGGGATCGAGCAGTACTTC

v_call: TRBV6-5
j_call: TRBJ2-7
d_call: -
clone_size: -
cdr3_aa: CASSSGPLSYEQYF
cdr3_nt: TGTGCCAGCTCTTCAGGGCCTCTCTCCTACGAGCAGTACTTC

v_call: TRBV25-1
j_call: TRBJ2-7
d_call: -
clone_size: -
cdr3_aa: CASSDPTTGLGEQYF
cdr3_nt: TGTGCCAGCAGTGATCCTACGACAGGTTTGGGCGAGCAGTACTTC

v_call: TRBV6-5
j_call: TRBJ1-2
d_call: TRBD1
clone_size: -
cdr3_aa: CASSYRSRGFGYTF
cdr3_nt: TGTGCCAGCAGTTACCGTTCCAGGGGGTTTGGCTACACCTTC

v_call: TRBV28
j_call: TRBJ1-1
d_call: TRBD1
clone_size: -
cdr3_aa: CASSGRGRVTEAFF
cdr3_nt: TGTGCCAGCAGTGGAAGGGGGCGGGTTACTGAAGCTTTCTTT

v_call: TRBV9
j_call: TRBJ1-2
d_call: -
clone_size: -
cdr3_aa: CASSVHRNGYTF
cdr3_nt: TGTGCCAGCAGCGTCCACAGAAATGGCTACACCTTC

v_call: TRBV2
j_call: TRBJ1-5
d_call: TRBD1
clone_size: few
cdr3_aa: CASSVQGSRQPQHF
cdr3_nt: TGTGCCAGCAGCGTACAGGGGAGTCGTCAGCCCCAGCATTTT

v_call: TRBV11-2
j_call: TRBJ1-1
d_call: TRBD1
clone_size: -
cdr3_aa: CASSPRDRGRLGEAFF
cdr3_nt: TGTGCCAGCAGCCCCCGGGACAGGGGGCGATTGGGTGAAGCTTTCTTT

v_call: TRBV14
j_call: TRBJ2-3
d_call: TRBD2
clone_size: -
cdr3_aa: CASSPPGLAGGPTDTQYF
cdr3_nt: TGTGCCAGCAGCCCGCCGGGACTAGCGGGAGGGCCCACAGATACGCAGTATTTT

v_call: TRBV5-6
j_call: TRBJ1-1
d_call: TRBD1
clone_size: few
cdr3_aa: CASSLYRGTGVLMPTEAFF
cdr3_nt: TGTGCCAGCAGCTTGTATCGCGGGACAGGGGTTCTAATGCCTACTGAAGCTTTCTTT

v_call: TRBV28
j_call: TRBJ1-1
d_call: -
clone_size: -
cdr3_aa: CASSSQVRVKTEAFF
cdr3_nt: TGTGCCAGCAGCTCCCAGGTTAGGGTGAAAACTGAAGCTTTCTTT

v_call: TRBV30
j_call: TRBJ2-2
d_call: TRBD1
clone_size: few
cdr3_aa: CASGQGARRELFF
cdr3_nt: TGTGCCTCTGGACAGGGGGCGCGGAGGGAGCTGTTTTTT

v_call: TRBV28
j_call: TRBJ1-2
d_call: -
clone_size: -
cdr3_aa: CASSLFPGPGYTF
cdr3_nt: TGTGCCAGCAGTTTATTTCCAGGGCCTGGCTACACCTTC

v_call: TRBV18
j_call: TRBJ2-2
d_call: -
clone_size: -
cdr3_aa: CASSLTSNTGELFF
cdr3_nt: TGTGCCAGCTCACTTACTAGCAACACCGGGGAGCTGTTTTTT

v_call: TRBV15
j_call: TRBJ2-3
d_call: -
clone_size: once
cdr3_aa: CATSRDVAGTDTQYF
cdr3_nt: TGTGCCACCAGCAGAGACGTCGCGGGCACAGATACGCAGTATTTT

v_call: TRBV5-1
j_call: TRBJ2-1
d_call: TRBD2
clone_size: -
cdr3_aa: CASSLASGGYNEQFF
cdr3_nt: TGCGCCAGCAGCTTGGCTAGCGGAGGGTACAATGAGCAGTTCTTC

v_call: TRBV5-1
j_call: TRBJ2-1
d_call: TRBD2
clone_size: few
cdr3_aa: CASRQTSEYNEQFF
cdr3_nt: TGCGCCAGCAGGCAGACTAGCGAGTACAATGAGCAGTTCTTC

v_call: TRBV5-1
j_call: TRBJ2-6
d_call: -
clone_size: -
cdr3_aa: CASTLTSGANVLTF
cdr3_nt: TGCGCCAGCACGTTAACCTCTGGGGCCAACGTCCTGACTTTC

v_call: TRBV28
j_call: TRBJ2-7
d_call: TRBD1
clone_size: few
cdr3_aa: CASSLGLDRGEQYF
cdr3_nt: TGTGCCAGCAGTTTAGGACTGGACAGGGGTGAGCAGTACTTC

v_call: TRBV5-6
j_call: TRBJ2-2
d_call: TRBD1
clone_size: -
cdr3_aa: CASSFRGRTGELFF
cdr3_nt: TGTGCCAGCAGCTTCAGGGGGCGGACCGGGGAGCTGTTTTTT

v_call: TRBV6-5
j_call: TRBJ2-7
d_call: TRBD1
clone_size: -
cdr3_aa: CASSPGTGFYEQYF
cdr3_nt: TGTGCCAGCAGTCCCGGGACAGGGTTCTACGAGCAGTACTTC

v_call: TRBV18
j_call: TRBJ2-2
d_call: TRBD1
clone_size: once
cdr3_aa: CASSSGTVRLGNTGELFF
cdr3_nt: TGTGCCAGCTCATCTGGGACAGTCCGACTGGGGAACACCGGGGAGCTGTTTTTT